This T cell receptor beta chain originates from a study of vaccination and CD4 T cells after COVID-19. Turning to the study itself: The convalescents were made up of six males and four females, two of whom were Hispanic. The study's findings and limits: The median number of SARS-CoV-2-reactive clonotypes increased from roughly 22 to 38, a change that did not reach significance. No early post-infection timepoints were studied, and convalescent patients studied were relatively few.

Specified treatment: roughly nine-day PBMC culture with coronavirus spike peptide pools or control peptides (ViraFEST assay). Note on this clonotype: Its specificity is unknown.

Cultured CD4+ T-cell DNA underwent Oncomine TCR Beta short-read sequencing. Via MiXCR, TCRdb re-called the PCR reads, giving one row per CDR3 protein. Of about 19,000 distinct CDR3 sequences listed, approximately 39% are singletons. Germline assignment: CDR1 MNHNS and CDR2 SASEGT. Losses at the gene ends were 8 bases for V and 4 bases for J; bases not matched to a gene: 10. The CDR3 consists of 14 residues. The receptor was isolated from a human donor with COVID-19. The chain carries TRBV6-1 and TRBJ2-7, with TRBD2 matching 8 bases. The sequencing sample was made of cultured CD4+ T cells from blood. The CDR3 region has the DNA TGTGCCAGCTCCGGCGGGGGGCTTGCTTACGAGCAGTACTTC. Its protein is CASSGGGLAYEQYF.